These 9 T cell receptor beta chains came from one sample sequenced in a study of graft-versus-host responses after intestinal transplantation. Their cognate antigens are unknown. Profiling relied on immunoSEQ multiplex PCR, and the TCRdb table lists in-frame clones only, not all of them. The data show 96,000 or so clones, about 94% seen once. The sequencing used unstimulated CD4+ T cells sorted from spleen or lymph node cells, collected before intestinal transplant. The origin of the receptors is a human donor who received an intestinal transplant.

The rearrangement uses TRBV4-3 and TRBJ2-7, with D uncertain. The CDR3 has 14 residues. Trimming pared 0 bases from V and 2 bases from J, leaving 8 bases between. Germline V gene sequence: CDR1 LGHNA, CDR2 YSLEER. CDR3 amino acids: CASSQELGAYEQYF. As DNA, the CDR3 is TGCGCCAGCAGCCAAGAATTAGGAGCCTACGAGCAGTACTTC.

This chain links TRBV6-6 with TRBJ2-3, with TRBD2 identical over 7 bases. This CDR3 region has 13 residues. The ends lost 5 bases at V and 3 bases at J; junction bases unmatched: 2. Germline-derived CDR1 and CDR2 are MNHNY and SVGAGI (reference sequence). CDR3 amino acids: CASSRDYTDTQYF. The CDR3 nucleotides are TGTGCCAGCAGTCGGGACTATACAGATACGCAGTATTTT.

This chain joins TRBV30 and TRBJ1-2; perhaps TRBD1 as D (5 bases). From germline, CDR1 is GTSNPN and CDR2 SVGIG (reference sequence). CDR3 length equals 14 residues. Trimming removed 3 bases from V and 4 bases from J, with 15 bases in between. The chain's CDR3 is CAWRGGERVYGYTF. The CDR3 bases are TGTGCCTGGAGGGGGGGGGAAAGGGTCTATGGCTACACCTTC.

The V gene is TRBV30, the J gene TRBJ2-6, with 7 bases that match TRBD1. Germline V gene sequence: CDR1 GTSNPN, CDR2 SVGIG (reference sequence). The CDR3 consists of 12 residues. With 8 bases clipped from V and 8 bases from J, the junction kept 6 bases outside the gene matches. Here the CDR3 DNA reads TGTGCCGGACGACAGGGAACCAACGTCCTGACTTTC. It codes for CAGRQGTNVLTF.

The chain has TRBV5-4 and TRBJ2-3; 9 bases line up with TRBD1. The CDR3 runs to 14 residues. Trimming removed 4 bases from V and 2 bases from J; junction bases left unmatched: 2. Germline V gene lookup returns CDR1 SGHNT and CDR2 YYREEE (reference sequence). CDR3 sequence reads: CASSRTGATDTQYF. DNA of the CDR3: TGTGCCAGCAGCCGGACAGGGGCCACAGATACGCAGTATTTT.

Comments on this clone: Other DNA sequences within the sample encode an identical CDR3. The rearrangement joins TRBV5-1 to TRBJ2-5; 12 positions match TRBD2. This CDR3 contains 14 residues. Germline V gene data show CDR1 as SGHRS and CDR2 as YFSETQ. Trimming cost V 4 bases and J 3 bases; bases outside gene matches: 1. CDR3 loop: CASSRLAGEETQYF. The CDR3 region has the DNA TGCGCCAGCAGCCGACTAGCGGGGGAAGAGACCCAGTACTTC.

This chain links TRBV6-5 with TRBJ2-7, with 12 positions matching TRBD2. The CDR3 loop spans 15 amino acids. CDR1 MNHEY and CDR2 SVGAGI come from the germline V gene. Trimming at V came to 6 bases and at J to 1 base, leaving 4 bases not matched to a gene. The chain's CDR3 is CASRRLAGESYEQYF. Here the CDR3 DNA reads TGTGCCAGCAGACGACTAGCGGGAGAGTCCTACGAGCAGTACTTC.

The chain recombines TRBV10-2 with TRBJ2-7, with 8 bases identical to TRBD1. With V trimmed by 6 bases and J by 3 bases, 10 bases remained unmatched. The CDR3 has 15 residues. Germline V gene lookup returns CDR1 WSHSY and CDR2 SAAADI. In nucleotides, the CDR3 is TGCGCCAGCAGAGGTCTCGGGACAGGAAGCTACGAGCAGTACTTC. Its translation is CASRGLGTGSYEQYF.

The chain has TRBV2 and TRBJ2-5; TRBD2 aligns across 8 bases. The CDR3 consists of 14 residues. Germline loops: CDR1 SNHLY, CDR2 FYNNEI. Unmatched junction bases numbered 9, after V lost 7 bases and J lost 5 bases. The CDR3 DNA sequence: TGTGCCAGCAAGTTTAGCGGGGTTCGGGAGACCCAGTACTTC. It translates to CASKFSGVRETQYF.